This is a list of T cell receptor beta chains from one sample in a study of shared clonotypes between healthy human individuals. Assay used: immunoSEQ multiplex PCR; TCRdb lists only in-frame clones, some missing. Altogether about 2.1 million clones are present, more than 85% being singletons, with the ten largest covering about 1.8%. The sequenced sample was naive CD8+ T cells from PBMCs. Source of these receptors: a young man in good health. Some clones in this sample may be carry-over from other donors' samples. Each CDR3 is given with its conserved first and last residue. The D gene is left open where the match is weak.

.	TRBV5-4	TRBJ1-3	CASSPGGEGTGNTIYF
TRBD1	TRBV19	TRBJ2-5	CASSRWTGIEETQYF
.	TRBV5-4	TRBJ2-1	CASSHGSNEQFF
.	TRBV4-1	TRBJ2-2	CASSQDRGRGRAGELFF
TRBD2	TRBV7-8	TRBJ2-3	CASSLGSPGGGGDTQYF
.	TRBV19	TRBJ2-3	CASGDKASTDTQYF
.	TRBV27	TRBJ2-7	CASSSTASKVRSYEQYF
.	TRBV5-6	TRBJ1-2	CASWGAQGIYYGYTF
.	TRBV11-2	TRBJ2-1	CASSLDPLEEQFF
.	TRBV15	TRBJ1-1	CATKETLNTEAFF
.	TRBV5-1	TRBJ2-2	CASSSWTVTNTGELFF
.	TRBV7-2	TRBJ2-7	CASSLGRHYDEQYF
.	TRBV18	TRBJ1-1	CASSGLRGGRTEAFF
.	TRBV5-4	TRBJ2-7	CASSFRSSPYEQYF
.	TRBV15	TRBJ1-1	CATSKPQGYTEAFF
.	TRBV28	TRBJ1-2	CASVDGENYGYTF
.	TRBV7-5	TRBJ1-1	CARSLSQGGNTEAFF
.	TRBV6-1	TRBJ1-2	CASSDKGLSAGYTF
TRBD1	TRBV9	TRBJ2-7	CASTLWDRAYEQYF
.	TRBV21-1	TRBJ2-7	CASSKVELAGGPNEQYF
.	TRBV30	TRBJ1-1	CAWTWGGTEAFF
.	TRBV4-1	TRBJ1-1	CASSFRDGNFMNTEAFF
.	TRBV4-3	TRBJ2-7	CASSHDSAVSYEQYF
TRBD2	TRBV19	TRBJ2-3	CASSIVPAGGTDTQYF
.	TRBV28	TRBJ1-1	CASSLSPNEAFF
TRBD2	TRBV30	TRBJ2-3	CARGLAADTQYF
.	TRBV28	TRBJ1-2	CASSPGVGGYTF
TRBD1	TRBV11-2	TRBJ1-5	CASSWDRGQPQHF
.	TRBV5-1	TRBJ1-3	CASSVTDAAGNTIYF
.	TRBV6-6	TRBJ2-1	CASSPLGVGKSNEQFF
.	TRBV7-9	TRBJ2-7	CASSHPENYEQYF
.	TRBV29-1	TRBJ2-7	CSVVTVYEQYF
.	TRBV7-8	TRBJ1-1	CASKESLNTEAFF
.	TRBV5-1	TRBJ2-1	CASSIYVENEQFF
.	TRBV2	TRBJ2-7	CASSVPDQTYEQYF
.	TRBV5-1	TRBJ2-2	CASSSNYDTGELFF
TRBD2	TRBV4-3	TRBJ2-1	CASSPSAGVRSYNEQFF
.	TRBV27	TRBJ1-4	CASSLIGYQGTNEKLFF
TRBD2	TRBV7-2	TRBJ2-7	CASSPNSGRGVYEQYF
TRBD2	TRBV27	TRBJ2-5	CASSLSASGYSGETQYF
.	TRBV10-3	TRBJ1-3	CAISESYSARNTIYF
TRBD2	TRBV6-5	TRBJ2-3	CASSYFSGSEQYF
.	TRBV6-5	TRBJ2-1	CASSYSIVNEQFF
.	TRBV27	TRBJ1-1	CASSSISIADPEAFF
.	TRBV4-2	TRBJ2-3	CASSRAEWPGDTQYF
.	TRBV7-9	TRBJ2-2	CASSLLNGMSTGELFF
.	TRBV7-9	TRBJ2-1	CASSPGDEQFF
.	TRBV25-1	TRBJ2-7	CASSVSHEQYF
.	TRBV9	TRBJ1-1	CASSVVAENTEAFF
.	TRBV27	TRBJ2-7	CASRFGYEQYF